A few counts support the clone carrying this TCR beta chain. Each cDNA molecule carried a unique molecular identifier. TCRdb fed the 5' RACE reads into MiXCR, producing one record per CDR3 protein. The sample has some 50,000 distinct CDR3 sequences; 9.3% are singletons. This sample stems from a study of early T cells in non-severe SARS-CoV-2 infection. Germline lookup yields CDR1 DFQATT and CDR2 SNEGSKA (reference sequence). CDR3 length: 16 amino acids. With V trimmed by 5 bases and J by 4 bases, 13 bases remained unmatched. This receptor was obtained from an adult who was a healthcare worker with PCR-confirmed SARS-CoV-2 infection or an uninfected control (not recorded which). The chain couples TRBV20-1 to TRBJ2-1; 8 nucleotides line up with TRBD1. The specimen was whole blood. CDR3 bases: TGCAGTGCTGAACGTGACAGGGGAGGATCGTACAATGAGCAGTTCTTC. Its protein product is CSAERDRGGSYNEQFF.